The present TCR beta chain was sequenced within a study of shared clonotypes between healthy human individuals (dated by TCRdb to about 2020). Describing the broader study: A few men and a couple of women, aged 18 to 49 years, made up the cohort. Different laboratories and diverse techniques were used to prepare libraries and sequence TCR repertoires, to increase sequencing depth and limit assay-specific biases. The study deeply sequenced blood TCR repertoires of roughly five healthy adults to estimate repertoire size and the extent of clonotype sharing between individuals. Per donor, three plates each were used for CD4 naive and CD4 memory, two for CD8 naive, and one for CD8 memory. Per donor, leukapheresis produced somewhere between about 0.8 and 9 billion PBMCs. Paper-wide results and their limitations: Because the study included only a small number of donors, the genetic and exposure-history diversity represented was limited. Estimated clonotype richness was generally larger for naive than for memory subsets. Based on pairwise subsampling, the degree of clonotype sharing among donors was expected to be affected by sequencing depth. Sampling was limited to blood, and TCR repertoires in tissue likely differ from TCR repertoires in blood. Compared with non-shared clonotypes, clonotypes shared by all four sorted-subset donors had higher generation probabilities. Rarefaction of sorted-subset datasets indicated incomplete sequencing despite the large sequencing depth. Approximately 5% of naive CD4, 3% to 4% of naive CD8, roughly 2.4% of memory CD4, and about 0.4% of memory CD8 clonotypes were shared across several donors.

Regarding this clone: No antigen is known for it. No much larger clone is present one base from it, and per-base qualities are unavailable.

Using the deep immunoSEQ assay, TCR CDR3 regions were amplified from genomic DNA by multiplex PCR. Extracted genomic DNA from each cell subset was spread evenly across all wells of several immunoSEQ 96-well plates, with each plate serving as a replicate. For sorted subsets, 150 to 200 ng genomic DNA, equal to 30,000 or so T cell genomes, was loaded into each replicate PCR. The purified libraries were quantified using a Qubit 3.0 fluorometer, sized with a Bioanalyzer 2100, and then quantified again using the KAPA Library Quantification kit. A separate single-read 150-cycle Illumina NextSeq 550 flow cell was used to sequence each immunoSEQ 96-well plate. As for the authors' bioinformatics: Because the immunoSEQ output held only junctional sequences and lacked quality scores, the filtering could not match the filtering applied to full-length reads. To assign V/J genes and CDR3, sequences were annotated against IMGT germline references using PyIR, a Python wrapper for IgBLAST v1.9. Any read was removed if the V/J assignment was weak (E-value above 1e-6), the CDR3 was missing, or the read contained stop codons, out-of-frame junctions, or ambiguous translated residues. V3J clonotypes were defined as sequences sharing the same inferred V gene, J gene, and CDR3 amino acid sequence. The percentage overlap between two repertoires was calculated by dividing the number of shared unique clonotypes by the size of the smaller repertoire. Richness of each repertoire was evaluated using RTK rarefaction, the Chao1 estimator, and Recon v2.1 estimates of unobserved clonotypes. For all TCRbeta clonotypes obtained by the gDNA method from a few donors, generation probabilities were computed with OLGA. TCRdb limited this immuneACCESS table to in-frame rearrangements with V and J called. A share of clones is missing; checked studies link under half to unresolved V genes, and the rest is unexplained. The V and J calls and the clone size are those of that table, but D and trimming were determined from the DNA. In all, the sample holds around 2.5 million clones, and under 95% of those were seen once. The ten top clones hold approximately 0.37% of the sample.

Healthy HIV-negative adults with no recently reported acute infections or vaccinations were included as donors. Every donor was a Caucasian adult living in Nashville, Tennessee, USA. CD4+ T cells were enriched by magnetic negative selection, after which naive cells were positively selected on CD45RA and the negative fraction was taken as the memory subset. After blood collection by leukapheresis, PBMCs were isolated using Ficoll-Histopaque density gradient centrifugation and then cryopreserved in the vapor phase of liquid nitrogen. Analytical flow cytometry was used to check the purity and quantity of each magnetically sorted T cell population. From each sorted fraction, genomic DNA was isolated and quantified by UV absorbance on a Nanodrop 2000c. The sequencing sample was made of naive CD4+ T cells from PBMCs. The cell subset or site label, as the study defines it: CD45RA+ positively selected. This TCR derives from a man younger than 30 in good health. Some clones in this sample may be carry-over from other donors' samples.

The CDR3 reads as follows: CASSRERDSSYEQYF. Here is the DNA: TGTGCCAGCAGCCGGGAAAGGGACAGCTCCTACGAGCAGTACTTC. The rearrangement joined TRBV4-2 to TRBJ2-7; 7 middle bases align to TRBD1. The CDR3 covers 15 residues, taking in both the cysteine and the phenylalanine. Solely the CDR3 DNA is kept, with 45 bases framed from the first base. Looking up the germline V gene yields CDR1 LGHNA and CDR2 YNFKEQ. Trimming leaves V shorter by 4 bases and J shorter by 0 bases, with the junction holding 6 bases beyond the gene matches.